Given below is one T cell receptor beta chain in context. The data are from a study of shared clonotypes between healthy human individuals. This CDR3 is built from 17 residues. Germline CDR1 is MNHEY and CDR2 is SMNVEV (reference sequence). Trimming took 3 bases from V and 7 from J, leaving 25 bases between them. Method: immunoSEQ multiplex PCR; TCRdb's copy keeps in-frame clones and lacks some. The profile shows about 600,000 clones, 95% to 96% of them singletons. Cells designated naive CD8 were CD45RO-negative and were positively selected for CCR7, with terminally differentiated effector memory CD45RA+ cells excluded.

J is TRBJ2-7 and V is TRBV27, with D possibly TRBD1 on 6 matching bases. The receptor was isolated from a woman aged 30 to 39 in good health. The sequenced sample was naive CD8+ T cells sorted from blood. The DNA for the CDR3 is TGTGCCAGCAGTTTGGGGGCTCTGGACAGTGAGACTGGAGAGCAGTACTTC. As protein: CASSLGALDSETGEQYF.